Sequencing of this TCR beta chain was carried out in a study of response to subunit inactivated influenza vaccine. TCRdb analysed the RT-PCR reads with MiXCR anew, one entry per CDR3 protein. The table has roughly 160,000 distinct CDR3 sequences, about 11% seen once; the top ten hold roughly a third. This CDR3 spans 14 amino acids. The trim removed 2 bases at V and 3 bases at J, leaving 2 bases unmatched. The study's findings and limits: Authors suggested each seasonal influenza vaccination recruits few new T cells.

As regards this clonotype: Antigen specificity is unknown.

The rearrangement uses TRBV12-3 or TRBV12-4 and TRBJ1-1; 8 bases line up with TRBD1. Sample: CD8+ T cells sorted from PBMCs, taken about 24 months after vaccination. This sequence originates from a man aged 50 to 69 who received an inactivated influenza vaccine. CDR3 in amino acids: CASSLIQGDTEAFF. The CDR3 nucleotides are TGTGCCAGCAGTTTAATACAGGGGGACACTGAAGCTTTCTTT.